These T cell receptor beta chains were read from a single sample in a study of cytomegalovirus exposure and HLA in healthy donors. Clones were read by immunoSEQ multiplex PCR, and TCRdb kept only the in-frame ones, dropping some. The table records about 160,000 clones, over 80% of them present only once. Material: PBMCs. These receptors all come from a girl aged 10 to 17 in good health and CMV-seropositive. Each CDR3 is given with its conserved first and last residue. D genes are given only for firm matches. A row's size may be missing; if present it is once, few, many or a size class.

clone size | D gene | J gene | V gene | CDR3 length | CDR3 DNA | CDR3 protein
- | - | TRBJ2-5 | TRBV21-1 | 14 | TGTGCCAGCAGCAAAGAAAACAGGAAAGAGACCCAGTACTTC | CASSKENRKETQYF
- | TRBD1 | TRBJ1-1 | TRBV13 | 16 | TGTGCCAGCAGCCCCAAGAGGCGACAGGGGAACACTGAAGCTTTCTTT | CASSPKRRQGNTEAFF
- | TRBD2 | TRBJ2-5 | TRBV6-5 | 16 | TGTGCCAGCAGTTCCACCGGACTAGCGGGAGAGGAGACCCAGTACTTC | CASSSTGLAGEETQYF
few | - | TRBJ2-1 | TRBV7-9 | 12 | TGTGCCAGCAGCGACAGCGACAATGAGCAGTTCTTC | CASSDSDNEQFF
- | TRBD2 | TRBJ2-1 | TRBV27 | 17 | TGTGCCAGCAGTCCTCTCGTGACGGGGGGGCTCTACAATGAGCAGTTCTTC | CASSPLVTGGLYNEQFF
- | - | TRBJ1-2 | TRBV7-2 | 13 | TGTGCCAGCAGCCCGACAGGAAACTATGGCTACACCTTC | CASSPTGNYGYTF
- | TRBD2 | TRBJ2-5 | TRBV5-1 | 17 | TGCGCCAGCAGCTTAGAGGGGACTAGCGGGGTCCAAGAAACCCAGTACTTC | CASSLEGTSGVQETQYF
- | TRBD2 | TRBJ2-5 | TRBV19 | 15 | TGTGCCAGTAGCCCGCTAGCGGGAGATCAAGAGACCCAGTACTTC | CASSPLAGDQETQYF
- | - | TRBJ1-1 | TRBV28 | 14 | TGTGCCAGCAGTTTAGGCAGGTTATTCACTGAAGCTTTCTTT | CASSLGRLFTEAFF
- | - | TRBJ2-5 | TRBV2 | 15 | TGTGCCAGCAGTGAAGATGGGGGGGCCTCCGGGACCCAGTACTTC | CASSEDGGASGTQYF
- | TRBD1 | TRBJ2-5 | TRBV6-6 | 16 | TGTGCCAGCAGTTACTCAGGGACAGGATACGAAGAGACCCAGTACTTC | CASSYSGTGYEETQYF
- | - | TRBJ2-3 | TRBV18 | 15 | TGTGCCAGCTCACCACCAGGGGGAAGCACAGATACGCAGTATTTT | CASSPPGGSTDTQYF
- | TRBD2 | TRBJ2-7 | TRBV10-3 | 15 | TGTGCCATGCGGGATAGCGGGGGACAATCCTACGAGCAGTACTTC | CAMRDSGGQSYEQYF
few | - | TRBJ2-7 | TRBV28 | 16 | TGTGCCAGCAGTTTAAAATGGGGGAGACAGGATTACGAGCAGTACTTC | CASSLKWGRQDYEQYF
- | TRBD2 | TRBJ2-1 | TRBV18 | 15 | TGTGCCAGCTCCCTCGCAGCGGGAGGAGGCAATGAGCAGTTCTTC | CASSLAAGGGNEQFF
- | TRBD1 | TRBJ1-1 | TRBV2 | 14 | TGTGCCAGCAGCCGGGACAGGGAGAGCACTGAAGCTTTCTTT | CASSRDRESTEAFF
- | TRBD1 | TRBJ1-1 | TRBV6-5 | 16 | TGTGCCAGCAGTTACAAGGGACAGGCCCTGAACACTGAAGCTTTCTTT | CASSYKGQALNTEAFF
- | TRBD1 | TRBJ1-2 | TRBV10-3 | 14 | TGTGCCATCAGTGAGGTGGTGGGACAGAGCGGCTACACCTTC | CAISEVVGQSGYTF
- | - | TRBJ2-7 | TRBV6-5 | 13 | TGTGCCAGCAGCAGGGACATCTCCTACGAGCAGTACTTC | CASSRDISYEQYF
- | - | TRBJ2-7 | TRBV20-1 | 11 | TGCAGTGCTGGGGCCGCCTACGAGCAGTACTTC | CSAGAAYEQYF
- | TRBD1 | TRBJ1-1 | TRBV6-5 | 15 | TGTGCCAGCAGTAAACAGGGGGCGTCGAACACTGAAGCTTTCTTT | CASSKQGASNTEAFF
- | - | TRBJ1-4 | TRBV15 | 15 | TGTGCCACCAGCCTAGAGAGGGCAGAGGATGAAAAACTGTTTTTT | CATSLERAEDEKLFF
- | - | TRBJ2-5 | TRBV2 | 14 | TGTGCCAGCAGTAAGGGGCAGGGTGGGGAGACCCAGTACTTC | CASSKGQGGETQYF
- | TRBD2 | TRBJ2-7 | TRBV7-9 | 15 | TGTGCCAGCAGCCCCTCCGGGGGGACCTCCTACGAGCAGTACTTC | CASSPSGGTSYEQYF
- | TRBD1 | TRBJ1-1 | TRBV10-3 | 13 | TGTGCCATCAGTGAAACAGGGGTCACTGAAGCTTTCTTT | CAISETGVTEAFF
- | TRBD2 | TRBJ2-1 | TRBV6-4 | 16 | TGTGCCAGCAGTGACGATACTAGCGGGGGATCCAATGAGCAGTTCTTC | CASSDDTSGGSNEQFF
- | TRBD2 | TRBJ2-5 | TRBV6-4 | 15 | TGTGCCAGCAGTCCCGATGGACTAGCAGGAGAGACCCAGTACTTC | CASSPDGLAGETQYF
- | TRBD2 | TRBJ2-2 | TRBV5-1 | 16 | TGCGCCAGCAGCTTGCTATCGGGAGGATCTACCGGGGAGCTGTTTTTT | CASSLLSGGSTGELFF
- | - | TRBJ1-4 | TRBV28 | 16 | TGTGCCAGCAGTTTGGTCAGCGAACATCGTGACGAAAAACTGTTTTTT | CASSLVSEHRDEKLFF
- | TRBD1 | TRBJ1-1 | TRBV28 | 15 | TGTGCCAGCAGTCCCCGGGGACAGGGGTGGACTGAAGCTTTCTTT | CASSPRGQGWTEAFF
- | TRBD1 | TRBJ2-4 | TRBV14 | 15 | TGTGCCAGCAGCCAAACTGACAGGGGCCCAAACATTCAGTACTTC | CASSQTDRGPNIQYF
- | TRBD1 | TRBJ2-2 | TRBV28 | 16 | TGTGCCAGCAGTGAACCCGACAGGGCCCACACCGGGGAGCTGTTTTTT | CASSEPDRAHTGELFF
- | TRBD1 | TRBJ2-4 | TRBV28 | 18 | TGTGCCAGCAGTTTAGCGACAGGGGGCGCGGTGGCCAAAAACATTCAGTACTTC | CASSLATGGAVAKNIQYF
- | - | TRBJ1-2 | TRBV28 | 12 | TGTGCCAGCATGACGGGGAACTATGGCTACACCTTC | CASMTGNYGYTF
- | - | TRBJ2-7 | TRBV14 | 16 | TGTGCCAGCAGCCAAGGAGCGGCGCGGAGGATCTACGAGCAGTACTTC | CASSQGAARRIYEQYF
- | - | TRBJ2-3 | TRBV5-4 | 15 | TGTGCCAGCAGCTTGTCTAGAACTAGCACAGATACGCAGTATTTT | CASSLSRTSTDTQYF
- | TRBD2 | TRBJ2-2 | TRBV5-4 | 17 | TGTGCCAGCAGCCCCGGAGGGACTAGCGGGAACACCGGGGAGCTGTTTTTT | CASSPGGTSGNTGELFF
once | - | TRBJ2-7 | TRBV28 | 14 | TGTGCCAGCAGTTTTCAGGGGAGAAACTACGAGCAGTACTTC | CASSFQGRNYEQYF
- | TRBD2 | TRBJ2-1 | TRBV11-1 | 18 | TGTGCCAGCAGCTTAGCGACGAGACTAGCGGGAGAGGCTACCCCGCAGTTCTTC | CASSLATRLAGEATPQFF
- | - | TRBJ1-2 | TRBV5-1 | 14 | TGCGCCAGCAGCACGGGGGGCTCGAGCGATGGCTACACCTTC | CASSTGGSSDGYTF
- | - | TRBJ2-6 | TRBV27 | 14 | TGTGCCAGCAGTTTTCGTGCTGGGGCCAACGTCCTGACTTTC | CASSFRAGANVLTF
- | TRBD1 | TRBJ2-3 | TRBV10-3 | 15 | TGTGCCATCAGTGAGGACAGGGCGGACACAGATACGCAGTATTTT | CAISEDRADTDTQYF
- | - | TRBJ1-1 | TRBV19 | 14 | TGTGCCAGTACCGCTCAGGGGAGGAACACTGAAGCTTTCTTT | CASTAQGRNTEAFF
few | TRBD1 | TRBJ1-4 | TRBV10-1 | 16 | TGCGCCAGCAGATTAGGGACAGGGCATGCTAATGAAAAACTGTTTTTT | CASRLGTGHANEKLFF
- | - | TRBJ2-7 | TRBV18 | 14 | TGTGCCAGCTCACCCGACGGGTTATCCTACGAGCAGTACTTC | CASSPDGLSYEQYF
- | TRBD2 | TRBJ2-1 | TRBV30 | 15 | TGTGCCTGGAGTGTAGCTAGCGGGAGAGTCTATGAGCAGTTCTTC | CAWSVASGRVYEQFF